A single sample is the source of the 13 T cell receptor beta chains below, sequenced in a study of T cells in Graves' hyperthyroidism and ophthalmopathy. Amplified regions were TCR beta CDR3 sequences from RNA transcripts. Using the HTBI primer set, a first-round RT-PCR was run on the TCR CDR3. TCRdb fed the multiplex PCR reads into MiXCR, producing one record per CDR3 protein. The sample consists of a few hundred thousand distinct CDR3 sequences, around 16% of them appearing once. Sample: blood. These receptors were taken from a middle-aged woman with Graves' ophthalmopathy.

This clonotype was recorded many times. This chain links TRBV6-1 with TRBJ1-2; D possibly corresponds to TRBD1 (5 bases). The germline V gene has CDR1 MNHNS and CDR2 SASEGT. The CDR3 covers 13 residues. The ends were cut back, 2 bases at V and 7 bases at J, with 11 bases in the middle. CDR3 coding DNA: TGTGCCAGCAGTGAACAGGGAATAGTTGGCTACACCTTC. Encoded protein: CASSEQGIVGYTF.

The chain joins TRBV27 to TRBJ2-1, with TRBD1 matching over 10 bases. CDR3 length: 16 residues. Germline CDR1 is MNHEY and CDR2 is SMNVEV (reference sequence). V was clipped by 4 bases and J by 1 base; unmatched bases: 4. The CDR3 bases are TGTGCCAGCAGTTGGACAGGGGGATTTTCCTACAATGAGCAGTTCTTC. Its protein product is CASSWTGGFSYNEQFF.

The table lists this clonotype with many counts. This chain links TRBV7-9 with TRBJ2-1; D call uncertain. The CDR3 has 13 residues. The V and J ends lost 5 bases and 6 bases respectively, with 11 bases between them. Germline loops: CDR1 SEHNR, CDR2 FQNEAQ (reference sequence). The CDR3 loop reads CASSRWIPNEQFF. The CDR3 nucleotides read TGTGCCAGCAGCCGATGGATTCCCAATGAGCAGTTCTTC.

This clonotype turned up a few times. The chain uses TRBV2 and TRBJ1-2; D uncertain. CDR1 is SNHLY and CDR2 is FYNNEI in the germline V gene. Trimming took off 6 bases at V and 2 bases at J, with 7 bases between the two ends. This CDR3 has 12 residues. The CDR3 coding sequence is TGTGCCAGCAGATCCCTGAACTATGGCTACACCTTC. Translated: CASRSLNYGYTF. Full variable domain (missing parts from reference TRBV2 and TRBJ1-2): EPEVTQTPSHQVTQMGQEVILRCVPISNHLYFYWYRQILGQKVEFLVSFYNNEISEKSEIFDDQFSVERPDGSNFTLKIRSTKLEDSAMYFCASRSLNYGYTFGSGTRLTVV.

The CDR3: CASSSGQPAIVNQETQYF. The CDR3 DNA sequence: TGTGCCAGCAGCTCTGGACAGCCGGCGATAGTAAACCAAGAGACCCAGTACTTC. This chain uses TRBV7-9 with TRBJ2-5; a weak D match, TRBD1 (6 bases). This CDR3 is built from 18 residues. In germline, CDR1 is SEHNR, CDR2 FQNEAQ (reference sequence). Trimming took 4 bases from V and 0 from J, leaving 21 bases between them.

This clonotype showed up many times. The chain employs TRBV4-1 and TRBJ2-5; a possible D gene is TRBD2 (5 bases). Germline CDR1 and CDR2: MGHRA and YSYEKL. Deletions cut 1 base from V and 0 bases from J, with 6 bases between. The CDR3 sequence is 14 residues long. The CDR3 region has the DNA TGCGCCAGCAGCCAAGGGGAGTACCAAGAGACCCAGTACTTC. This codes for CASSQGEYQETQYF.

This chain's CDR3 is CASSEVGGGYGYTF. CDR3 nucleotides: TGTGCCAGCAGTGAAGTCGGGGGCGGATATGGCTACACCTTC. The chain couples TRBV6-1 to TRBJ1-2, with a possible D match to TRBD1 (6 bases). The CDR3 is 14 amino acids. CDR1 MNHNS and CDR2 SASEGT come from the germline V gene. Trimming left V 1 base short and J 5 bases short, with 11 bases between.

The chain links TRBV28 to TRBJ1-2, with D perhaps TRBD1 (6 bases). CDR1 and CDR2 from the germline V gene are MDHEN and SYDVKM. The germline V and J ends were trimmed by 6 bases and 4 bases, with 18 bases remaining between them. This CDR3 is 15 amino acids long. As DNA, the CDR3 is TGTGCCAGCAGCCTACCCGTGGGGGACACCTATGGCTACACCTTC. It codes for CASSLPVGDTYGYTF.

This clonotype was seen ten or more times. The chain carries TRBV12-3 or TRBV12-4 and TRBJ1-1; the D gene is possibly TRBD1 (5 bases). V shed 7 bases and J shed 6 bases, with 12 bases lying between them. This CDR3 has 12 amino acids. The CDR3 DNA sequence: TGTGCCAGCACCTCAGGGTTTGCTGAAGCTTTCTTT. Translating it yields CASTSGFAEAFF.

A few counts support this clonotype. This sequence joins TRBV15 and TRBJ1-5; D perhaps matches TRBD1 (6 bases). V dropped 1 base and J dropped 2 bases, with 6 bases sitting between them. There are 14 residues in the CDR3. Germline CDR1 is LNHNV and CDR2 is YYDKDF (reference sequence). This CDR3 is CATSRGTGNQPQHF. CDR3 nucleotides: TGTGCCACCAGCAGAGGGACAGGCAATCAGCCCCAGCATTTT.

The chain couples TRBV10-2 to TRBJ2-1; 7 bases map to TRBD2. The length of the CDR3 is 14 residues. Germline trimming cut 3 bases from V and 6 bases from J; bases unmatched to any gene: 5. Germline values: CDR1 WSHSY, CDR2 SAAADI. The CDR3 bases are TGCGCCAGCAGTGAAGGGGCTAGCGGCAATGAGCAGTTCTTC. It specifies CASSEGASGNEQFF.

This clonotype was seen ten or more times. The rearrangement joins TRBV5-1 to TRBJ1-2; unclear D gene. This CDR3 has 12 amino acids. V lost 3 bases to trimming and J lost 8 bases, with 11 bases between them. Germline V gene lookup returns CDR1 SGHRS and CDR2 YFSETQ. The CDR3 loop reads CASSSDPSGYTF. The CDR3 nucleotides read TGCGCCAGCAGCTCGGACCCGTCCGGCTACACCTTC. The variable domain in full, completed from reference TRBV5-1 and TRBJ1-2, reads KAGVTQTPRYLIKTRGQQVTLSCSPISGHRSVSWYQQTPGQGLQFLFEYFSETQRNKGNFPGRFSGRQFSNSRSEMNVSTLELGDSALYLCASSSDPSGYTFGSGTRLTVV.

The chain carries TRBV20-1 and TRBJ1-5, with no clear D. Germline V gene lookup returns CDR1 DFQATT and CDR2 SNEGSKA (reference sequence). The CDR3 totals 14 residues. The V end was cut by 3 bases, the J end by 4 bases, with 13 bases between. Here the CDR3 reads CSASPSGSNQPQHF. The CDR3 nucleotides are TGCAGTGCTAGCCCCTCGGGGTCAAATCAGCCCCAGCATTTT.